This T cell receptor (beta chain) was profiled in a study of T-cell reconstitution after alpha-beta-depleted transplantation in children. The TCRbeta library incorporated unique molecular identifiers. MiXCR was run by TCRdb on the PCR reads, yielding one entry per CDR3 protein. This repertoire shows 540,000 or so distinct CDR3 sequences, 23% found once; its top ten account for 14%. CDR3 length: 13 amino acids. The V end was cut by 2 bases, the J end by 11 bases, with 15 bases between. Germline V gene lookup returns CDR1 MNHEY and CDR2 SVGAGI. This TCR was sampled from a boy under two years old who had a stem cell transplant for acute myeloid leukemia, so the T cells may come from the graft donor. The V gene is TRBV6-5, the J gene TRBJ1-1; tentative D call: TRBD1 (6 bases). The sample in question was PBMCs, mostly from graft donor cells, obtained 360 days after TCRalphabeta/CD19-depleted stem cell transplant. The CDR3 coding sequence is TGTGCCAGCAGTTACGTCGTGGGGGGCCTCGCTTTCTTT. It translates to CASSYVVGGLAFF.